This TCR beta chain was documented in a study of vaccination and CD4 T cells after COVID-19. An Oncomine TCR Beta short-read assay was used to sequence the DNA from cultured CD4+ T cells. MiXCR, applied by TCRdb to the PCR reads, yields one record per CDR3 protein. The sample carries 13,000 to 15,000 distinct CDR3 sequences, approximately 29% recorded once. Concerning this clonotype itself: The antigen is not known.

Noted treatment: roughly 11-day PBMC culture with coronavirus spike peptide pools or control peptides (ViraFEST assay). The receptor was derived from a human donor with COVID-19. Sequenced material: cultured CD4+ T cells from blood.

The CDR3 spells CASSFRGGGYDTQYF. The CDR3 DNA reads as TGTGCCAGCAGCTTTCGGGGCGGGGGGTACGATACGCAGTATTTT. The chain couples TRBV11-2 to TRBJ2-3, with TRBD2 identical over 8 bases. CDR1 and CDR2 from the germline V gene are SGHAT and FQNNGV. The CDR3 consists of 15 residues. J gave up 6 bases and V 3 bases, and 8 bases lay outside the gene matches. The full variable domain, completed using reference TRBV11-2 and TRBJ2-3, is EAGVAQSPRYKIIEKRQSVAFWCNPISGHATLYWYQQILGQGPKLLIQFQNNGVVDDSQLPKDRFSAERLKGVDSTLKIQPAKLEDSAVYLCASSFRGGGYDTQYFGPGTRLTVL.